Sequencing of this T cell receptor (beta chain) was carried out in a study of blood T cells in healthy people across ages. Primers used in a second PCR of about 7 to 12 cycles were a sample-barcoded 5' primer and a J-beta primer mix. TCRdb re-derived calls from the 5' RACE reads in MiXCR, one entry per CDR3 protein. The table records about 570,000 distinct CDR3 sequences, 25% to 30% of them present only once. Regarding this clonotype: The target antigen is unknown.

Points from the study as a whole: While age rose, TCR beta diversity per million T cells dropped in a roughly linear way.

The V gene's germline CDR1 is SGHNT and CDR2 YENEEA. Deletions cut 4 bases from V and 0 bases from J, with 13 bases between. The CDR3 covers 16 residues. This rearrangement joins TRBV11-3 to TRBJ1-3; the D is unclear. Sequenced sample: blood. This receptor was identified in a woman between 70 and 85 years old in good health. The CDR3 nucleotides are TGTGCCAGCAGCTCGAGACTCCTCAGCTCTGGAAACACCATATATTTT. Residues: CASSSRLLSSGNTIYF.